The 19 T cell receptor beta chains reported below all come from one sample, sequenced in a study of blood T cell repertoires in COVID-19. Profiled with immunoSEQ multiplex PCR; TCRdb holds only in-frame clones, not every one. The sample contains over 200,000 clones, around nine tenths of which appear only once. Sequencing used peripheral blood. Receptors originate from a woman aged 55-70 years with acute or convalescent COVID-19.

This rearrangement joins TRBV4-2 to TRBJ2-2; TRBD2 aligns across 10 bases. The CDR3 sequence is 16 residues long. The V gene's germline CDR1 is LGHNA and CDR2 YNFKEQ. With V trimmed by 4 bases and J by 2 bases, 4 bases remained unmatched. In DNA, the CDR3 is TGTGCCAGCAGCCGTGGACTAGCGGAAAACACCGGGGAGCTGTTTTTT. Residues: CASSRGLAENTGELFF.

The chain has TRBV24-1 and TRBJ2-1; 10 positions match TRBD2. V trimming: 4 bases; J trimming: 5 bases; junction bases outside the gene matches: 7. Germline CDR1 and CDR2: KGHDR and SFDVKD. This CDR3 comprises 16 residues. DNA of the CDR3: TGTGCCACCAGTGACCCAGCGGGAGGGCCGAACAATGAGCAGTTCTTC. It encodes CATSDPAGGPNNEQFF.

This clone has more than one count but fewer than ten. The chain joins TRBV15 to TRBJ2-4, with TRBD1 as a possible D gene (5 bases). Germline-derived CDR1 and CDR2 are LNHNV and YYDKDF (reference sequence). Trimming removed 0 bases from V and 10 bases from J, with 10 bases in between. This CDR3 region has 13 residues. The CDR3 reads CATSRDQGRIQYF. CDR3 sequence (DNA): TGTGCCACCAGCAGAGATCAGGGCCGGATTCAGTACTTC.

The rearrangement joins TRBV5-1 to TRBJ1-1, with TRBD1 identical over 9 bases. This CDR3 has 16 residues. Trimming cost V 4 bases and J 1 base; bases outside gene matches: 8. From germline, CDR1 is SGHRS and CDR2 YFSETQ. CDR3 sequence reads: CASSQDRGGRNTEAFF. The CDR3 nucleotides read TGCGCCAGCAGCCAGGACAGGGGTGGCCGGAACACTGAAGCTTTCTTT. Looking up the rest from reference TRBV5-1 and TRBJ1-1 gives the full variable domain: KAGVTQTPRYLIKTRGQQVTLSCSPISGHRSVSWYQQTPGQGLQFLFEYFSETQRNKGNFPGRFSGRQFSNSRSEMNVSTLELGDSALYLCASSQDRGGRNTEAFFGQGTRLTVV.

The chain uses TRBV7-2 and TRBJ2-3; D may be TRBD2 (5 bases). Trimming stripped 4 bases from V and 4 bases from J, with 9 bases between. Germline V gene sequence: CDR1 SGHTA, CDR2 FQGNSA. The CDR3 length is 13 residues. The CDR3 sequence is CASSSSGADTQYF. The CDR3 nucleotides are TGTGCCAGCAGCTCATCCGGGGCAGATACGCAGTATTTT.

The chain is built from TRBV14 and TRBJ1-4; D unclear. V lost 5 bases and J 0 bases, leaving 19 bases between the germline ends. Germline V lookup: CDR1 SGHDN, CDR2 FVKESK. The length of the CDR3 is 18 residues. The CDR3: CASSLRSGLKSTNEKLFF. The CDR3 DNA reads TGTGCCAGCAGCTTGAGATCGGGGTTGAAATCAACTAATGAAAAACTGTTTTTT.

The rearrangement joins TRBV4-2 to TRBJ1-6; 7 positions match TRBD1. Per germline, CDR1 LGHNA and CDR2 YNFKEQ. The CDR3 has 17 amino acids. V shed 0 bases, J shed 4 bases, and the junction held 6 bases outside the gene matches. CDR3 region: CASSQDPGTAYNSPLHF. The CDR3 DNA reads TGTGCCAGCAGCCAAGACCCCGGGACAGCTTATAATTCACCCCTCCACTTT.

This clone appeared a few times. V is TRBV27 and J is TRBJ2-7, with D possibly being TRBD2 (5 bases). Germline CDR1 MNHEY, CDR2 SMNVEV (reference sequence). This CDR3 contains 16 residues. V lost 2 bases and J 4 bases, leaving 18 bases between the germline ends. As DNA, the CDR3 is TGTGCCAGCAGTTTAGGACCGGGAAACCTCCGATACGAGCAGTACTTC. This gives the protein CASSLGPGNLRYEQYF.

The chain is built from TRBV13 and TRBJ1-1; 8 positions match TRBD1. The CDR3 spans 15 residues. With V trimmed by 4 bases and J by 1 base, 5 bases remained unmatched. The germline V gene has CDR1 PRHDT and CDR2 FYEKMQ (reference sequence). The DNA of the CDR3 is TGTGCCAGCAGCTCGGTGACAGGGGCGAACACTGAAGCTTTCTTT. Translated: CASSSVTGANTEAFF.

The chain combines TRBV19 with TRBJ2-3; TRBD1 agrees at 8 bases. The germline gives CDR1 LNHDA, CDR2 SQIVND (reference sequence). V was clipped by 10 bases and J by 5 bases; unmatched bases: 11. CDR3 length: 14 amino acids. CDR3 amino acids: CATAGQGGGDTQYF. CDR3 in DNA: TGTGCCACCGCCGGACAGGGAGGTGGAGATACGCAGTATTTT.

This clone was detected many times. The CDR3 region has the DNA TGCGCCAGCAGCCGAGTCCCGCCTAGCGGGGATAACACCGGGGAGCTGTTTTTT. Its protein is CASSRVPPSGDNTGELFF. This chain uses TRBV4-1 with TRBJ2-2; 9 bases align to TRBD2. CDR3 length equals 18 residues. The germline gives CDR1 MGHRA, CDR2 YSYEKL. The J segment lost 2 bases and the V segment lost 4 bases, leaving 11 bases of the junction unmatched.

This clone was seen only once. J is TRBJ1-4 and V is TRBV11-2; 10 bases are shared with TRBD1. Germline CDR1 SGHAT, CDR2 FQNNGV. This CDR3 has 14 residues. V gave up 5 bases and J gave up 5 bases; unmatched junction bases: 2. The CDR3 coding sequence is TGTGCCAGCAGCCGGACAGGGGGAAATGAAAAACTGTTTTTT. Translation: CASSRTGGNEKLFF.

This clone was detected only once. This chain uses TRBV7-9 with TRBJ1-2, with a weak D call TRBD1 (6 bases). In germline, CDR1 is SEHNR, CDR2 FQNEAQ (reference sequence). The ends were cut back, 5 bases at V and 8 bases at J, with 18 bases in the middle. The CDR3 length is 14 residues. CDR3 loop: CASSLEVAGVGYTF. The CDR3 bases are TGTGCCAGCAGCCTAGAGGTGGCAGGGGTAGGCTACACCTTC.

This clone was found once. The chain has TRBV5-1 and TRBJ1-4, with D possibly matching TRBD1 (6 bases). The CDR3 is made up of 16 amino acids. Between the trimmed V and J ends, which lost 0 bases and 4 bases, there was a span of 13 bases. CDR1 is SGHRS and CDR2 is YFSETQ in the germline V gene. The CDR3 is CASSLDVGAGNEKLFF. The CDR3 bases are TGCGCCAGCAGCTTGGATGTGGGGGCCGGTAATGAAAAACTGTTTTTT.

The rearrangement joins TRBV29-1 to TRBJ1-2; 7 bases are a match to TRBD1. The V gene's germline CDR1 is SQVTM and CDR2 ANQGSEA. The CDR3 is made up of 16 amino acids. V trimming: 3 bases; J trimming: 2 bases; junction bases outside the gene matches: 12. CDR3 in DNA: TGCAGCGTTGACATTGGGATAAAACAGGGGAACTATGGCTACACCTTC. Its translation is CSVDIGIKQGNYGYTF.

V is TRBV5-1 and J is TRBJ1-2; 9 positions agree with TRBD1. Germline V gene sequence: CDR1 SGHRS, CDR2 YFSETQ. There are 15 residues in the CDR3. V dropped 2 bases and J dropped 5; count of bases not matched to a gene: 7. The CDR3 nucleotides read TGCGCCAGCAGCTTATCCCTTGGACAGGGGTATGGCTACACCTTC. It is translated as CASSLSLGQGYGYTF.

The chain links TRBV5-1 to TRBJ2-2, with D perhaps matching TRBD1 (5 bases). V was pared by 3 bases and J by 4 bases, with 7 bases between. This CDR3 region has 13 residues. Germline V lookup: CDR1 SGHRS, CDR2 YFSETQ. The CDR3 region is CASSWGRTGELFF. The CDR3 coding sequence is TGCGCCAGCAGCTGGGGCCGCACCGGGGAGCTGTTTTTT.

The J gene is TRBJ1-2, the V gene TRBV9, with a tentative D call TRBD1 (6 bases). The CDR3 sequence is 15 residues long. Germline CDR1 and CDR2: SGDLS and YYNGEE. Trimming left V 2 bases short and J 3 bases short, with 14 bases between. The CDR3 spells CASSVSDRSYYGYTF. CDR3 DNA sequence: TGTGCCAGCAGCGTTTCGGACAGATCCTACTATGGCTACACCTTC.

V gene TRBV7-8 combines with J gene TRBJ2-7; weak D call: TRBD1 (6 bases). V shed 6 bases and J shed 3 bases, with 6 bases lying between them. Germline V gene sequence: CDR1 SGHVS, CDR2 FQNEAQ. This CDR3 has 11 amino acids. The CDR3 nucleotides are TGTGCCAGCAGACAGGGCTACGAGCAGTACTTC. Encoded protein: CASRQGYEQYF.